Below, 3 T cell receptor beta chains from the same sample are listed, as sequenced in a study of cytomegalovirus exposure and HLA in healthy donors (dated by TCRdb to 2017 to 2019). Library preparation used the immunoSEQ multiplex PCR assay. The multiplex PCR relied on a mix of 60 forward primers for TCR Vbeta segments and 13 reverse primers for TCR Jbeta segments. This immuneACCESS table, as held by TCRdb, lists in-frame sequences with V and J called but not all clones. Of the missing ones, under half trace to an unresolved V gene in checked studies; the others have no known cause. The sample table holds 270,000 or so clones, of which 86% were seen once. The ten top clones hold less than 4% of the sample. What was sequenced was PBMCs. All receptors come from a man between 40 and 49 years old in good health and CMV-seropositive.

This clone was counted a single time. The chain employs TRBV14 and TRBJ1-1, with a weak D call TRBD1 (6 bases). This CDR3 is built from 13 residues. Germline V gene sequence: CDR1 SGHDN, CDR2 FVKESK. V was pared by 7 bases and J by 4 bases, with 13 bases between. CDR3 DNA: TGTGCCAGCACGCGAGGGGGACGCACTGAAGCTTTCTTT. Translation: CASTRGGRTEAFF.

The chain uses TRBV19 and TRBJ1-1; the match to TRBD1 covers 11 bases. With 5 bases clipped from V and 4 bases from J, the junction kept 3 bases outside the gene matches. There are 14 residues in the CDR3. Germline V gives CDR1 LNHDA, CDR2 SQIVND (reference sequence). CDR3 protein: CASSHGTGGTEAFF. The DNA for the CDR3 is TGTGCCAGTAGTCACGGGACAGGGGGCACTGAAGCTTTCTTT. Full variable domain (outside the CDR3, taken from reference TRBV19 and TRBJ1-1): DGGITQSPKYLFRKEGQNVTLSCEQNLNHDAMYWYRQDPGQGLRLIYYSQIVNDFQKGDIAEGYSVSREKKESFPLTVTSAQKNPTAFYLCASSHGTGGTEAFFGQGTRLTVV.

The chain uses TRBV19 and TRBJ1-2; 8 nucleotides agree with TRBD1. This CDR3 is built from 14 residues. Trimming removed 8 bases from V and 5 bases from J; junction bases left unmatched: 10. The germline V gene has CDR1 LNHDA and CDR2 SQIVND (reference sequence). CDR3 bases: TGTGCCAGTCGAGAAAGGACAGGGCATTATGGCTACACCTTC. Protein: CASRERTGHYGYTF.